This TCR beta chain was sequenced for a study of blood T cell dynamics during melanoma immunotherapy (TCRdb year 2020). With respect to the entire study: The patients had metastatic melanoma and were given first-line pembrolizumab or nivolumab plus ipilimumab as standard of care in the United Kingdom. To identify early correlates of response, the study profiled peripheral T cell receptor repertoires in patients with metastatic melanoma before and after one cycle of checkpoint inhibitor therapy. The training cohort was made up of consecutive patients, while a further independent group of patients from the same centre was pooled to form an external validation set.

Broad study findings and their caveats: The relatively small sample size was acknowledged as potentially limiting generalization of the results. A bifurcated reorganization of the PBMC repertoire at W3, with increased clonality or increased diversity, was observed in patients who later achieved disease control, unlike in progressors. Whether the T cell clones driving repertoire changes were melanoma-specific or reflected general immune activation could not be determined in the study.

As regards this clone: Its antigen remains undetermined. The input lacks base qualities; no much larger clone sits a single base away.

A fixed 350 ng of DNA was loaded for every bulk PBMC sample. Following the manufacturer instructions, the immunoSEQ TCRb Assay kit was used to amplify TCR beta CDR3 sequences from genomic DNA. The KAPA Library Quantification Kit for Illumina platforms was used to quantify the pooled libraries by qPCR. Sequencing of the pooled libraries was done on an Illumina NextSeq 500, with clustering at roughly 0.6-1.1 pM. The authors processed their data as follows. Analysis of the TCR data relied on immunoSEQ ANALYZER and the R LymphoSeq package. A rearrangement efficiency score was calculated as productive divided by the sum of productive and non-productive CDR3 sequences. Within each patient, timepoints were compared pairwise for clonality, measured with the Gini coefficient, and for diversity, measured with the Renyi index at alpha=1. Clonal relatedness, based on an edit distance of 3, and repertoire similarity, based on the Bhattacharyya coefficient, were both computed in LymphoSeq. To classify response, a linear discriminant analysis based on week-3 changes in clonality and diversity was built using the R MASS and caret packages. TCRdb limited this immuneACCESS table to in-frame rearrangements with V and J called. A share of clones is missing; checked studies link under half to unresolved V genes, and the rest is unexplained. D and trimming were read from the DNA, whereas the V and J calls and clone size are those reported in that table. The sample data list about 17,000 clones, and 70% to 90% of these were observed just once. Clones ranked in the top ten supply roughly 7.2% of the sample.

The sample's time point label, in plain terms: week 3, after first cycle of checkpoint inhibitor. Blood samples were taken before treatment (T0) and at week 3 (W3), following the first cycle of checkpoint blockade. Except for two patients with rapid clinical progression, response was assessed 12 weeks after the first infusion by RECIST 1.1; disease control meant complete response, partial response or stable disease. Patients were not eligible if they had prior systemic cancer treatment, concomitant immunosuppressant therapy or synchronous other active malignancies. To track both circulating cells and T cell turnover, TCR beta was sequenced from bulk PBMC as well as from plasma cell-free DNA. Lymphoprep and SepMate tubes were used to isolate PBMC from blood, and red cell lysis was then performed. QIAamp DNA Blood Mini kits were used to extract DNA from PBMC and sorted T cell subsets. The CDR3 covers 17 residues, taking in both the cysteine and the phenylalanine. Just the 51-base CDR3 DNA is kept, in frame starting at base 1. Relative to germline, V is missing 4 bases and J is missing 0 bases, with 10 bases of the junction outside any gene match. The germline V gene gives CDR1 as SGHRS and CDR2 as YFSETQ.

The TCR was taken from a human donor with melanoma. The chain uses TRBV5-1 and TRBJ2-7; 10 nucleotides in the junction match TRBD1. Source: blood, taken from a patient treated with checkpoint blockade. The DNA reads TGCGCCAGCAGCAAACGGACAGGGGGAACCTCCTCCTACGAGCAGTACTTC. The encoded protein is CASSKRTGGTSSYEQYF.